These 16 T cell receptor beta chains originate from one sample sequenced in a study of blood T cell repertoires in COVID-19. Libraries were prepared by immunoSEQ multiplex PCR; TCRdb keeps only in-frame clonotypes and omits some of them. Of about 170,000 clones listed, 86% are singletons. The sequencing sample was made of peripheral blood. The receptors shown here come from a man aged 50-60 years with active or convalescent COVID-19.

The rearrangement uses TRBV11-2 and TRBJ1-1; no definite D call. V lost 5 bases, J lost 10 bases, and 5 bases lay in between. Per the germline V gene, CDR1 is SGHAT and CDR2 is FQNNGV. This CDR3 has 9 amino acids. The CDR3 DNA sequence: TGTGCCAGCAGCCCAGTAGCTTTCTTT. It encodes CASSPVAFF. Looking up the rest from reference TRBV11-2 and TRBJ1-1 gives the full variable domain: EAGVAQSPRYKIIEKRQSVAFWCNPISGHATLYWYQQILGQGPKLLIQFQNNGVVDDSQLPKDRFSAERLKGVDSTLKIQPAKLEDSAVYLCASSPVAFFGQGTRLTVV.

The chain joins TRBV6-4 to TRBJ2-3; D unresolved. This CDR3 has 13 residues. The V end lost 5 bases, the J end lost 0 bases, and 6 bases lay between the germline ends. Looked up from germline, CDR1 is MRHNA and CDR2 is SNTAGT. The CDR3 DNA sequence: TGTGCCAGCAGTAAAGAGAGCACAGATACGCAGTATTTT. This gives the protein CASSKESTDTQYF.

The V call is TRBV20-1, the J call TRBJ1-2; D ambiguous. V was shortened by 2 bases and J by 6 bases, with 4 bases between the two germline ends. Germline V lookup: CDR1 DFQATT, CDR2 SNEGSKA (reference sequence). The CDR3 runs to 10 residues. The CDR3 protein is CSARQDGYTF. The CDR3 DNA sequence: TGCAGTGCTAGACAGGATGGCTACACCTTC.

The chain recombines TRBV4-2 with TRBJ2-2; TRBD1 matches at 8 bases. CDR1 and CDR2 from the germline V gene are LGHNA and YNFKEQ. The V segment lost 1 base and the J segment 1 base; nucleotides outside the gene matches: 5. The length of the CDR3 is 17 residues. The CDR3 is CASSQVHRGKNTGELFF. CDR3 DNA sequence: TGTGCCAGCAGCCAAGTACACAGGGGGAAGAACACCGGGGAGCTGTTTTTT.

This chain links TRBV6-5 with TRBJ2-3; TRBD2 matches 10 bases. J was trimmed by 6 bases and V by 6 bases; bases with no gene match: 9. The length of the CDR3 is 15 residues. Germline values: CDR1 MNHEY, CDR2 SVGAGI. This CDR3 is CASRGTSVGRDTQYF. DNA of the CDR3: TGTGCCAGCAGGGGGACTAGCGTCGGTCGGGATACGCAGTATTTT.

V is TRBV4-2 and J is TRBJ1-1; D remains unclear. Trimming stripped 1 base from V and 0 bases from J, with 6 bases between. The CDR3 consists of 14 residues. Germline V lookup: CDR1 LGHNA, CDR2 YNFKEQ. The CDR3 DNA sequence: TGTGCCAGCAGCCAAGGGTCAGTGAACACTGAAGCTTTCTTT. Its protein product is CASSQGSVNTEAFF.

The CDR3 DNA follows: TGTGCCACCAGTGAGTCATCAGGGGCTTGGGGCAATCAGCCCCAGCATTTT. Its translation: CATSESSGAWGNQPQHF. The chain uses TRBV24-1 and TRBJ1-5; D is perhaps TRBD1 (6 bases). The CDR3 is 17 amino acids. Germline V gene lookup returns CDR1 KGHDR and CDR2 SFDVKD. The V gene lost 4 bases and the J gene lost 2 bases, with 17 bases spanning the gap.

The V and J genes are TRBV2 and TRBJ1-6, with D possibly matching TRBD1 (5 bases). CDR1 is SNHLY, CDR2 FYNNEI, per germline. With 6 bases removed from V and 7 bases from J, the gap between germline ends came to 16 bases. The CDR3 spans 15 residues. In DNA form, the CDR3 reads TGTGCCAGCAGAGCGAACACCCAGGGAAATTCACCCCTCCACTTT. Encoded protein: CASRANTQGNSPLHF. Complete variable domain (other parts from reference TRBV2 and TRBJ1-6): EPEVTQTPSHQVTQMGQEVILRCVPISNHLYFYWYRQILGQKVEFLVSFYNNEISEKSEIFDDQFSVERPDGSNFTLKIRSTKLEDSAMYFCASRANTQGNSPLHFGNGTRLTVT.

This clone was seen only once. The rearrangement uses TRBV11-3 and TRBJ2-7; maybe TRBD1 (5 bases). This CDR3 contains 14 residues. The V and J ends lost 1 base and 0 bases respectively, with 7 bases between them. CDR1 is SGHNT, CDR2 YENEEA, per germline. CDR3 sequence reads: CASSLGQSSYEQYF. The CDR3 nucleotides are TGTGCCAGCAGCTTAGGACAGTCCTCCTACGAGCAGTACTTC.

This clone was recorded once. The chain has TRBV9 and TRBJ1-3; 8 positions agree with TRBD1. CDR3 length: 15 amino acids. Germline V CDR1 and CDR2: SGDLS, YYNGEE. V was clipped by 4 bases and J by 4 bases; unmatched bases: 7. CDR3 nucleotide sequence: TGTGCCAGCAGCCCTCTGGACAGGGTAGGAAACACCATATATTTT. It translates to CASSPLDRVGNTIYF. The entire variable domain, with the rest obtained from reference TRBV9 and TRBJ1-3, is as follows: DSGVTQTPKHLITATGQRVTLRCSPRSGDLSVYWYQQSLDQGLQFLIQYYNGEERAKGNILERFSAQQFPDLHSELNLSSLELGDSALYFCASSPLDRVGNTIYFGEGSWLTVV.

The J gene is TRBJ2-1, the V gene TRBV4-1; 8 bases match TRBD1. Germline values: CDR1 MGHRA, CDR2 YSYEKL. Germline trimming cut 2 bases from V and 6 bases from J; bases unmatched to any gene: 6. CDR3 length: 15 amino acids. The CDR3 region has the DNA TGCGCCAGCAGCCAAAGTGACAGGGGTAGCAATGAGCAGTTCTTC. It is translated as CASSQSDRGSNEQFF.

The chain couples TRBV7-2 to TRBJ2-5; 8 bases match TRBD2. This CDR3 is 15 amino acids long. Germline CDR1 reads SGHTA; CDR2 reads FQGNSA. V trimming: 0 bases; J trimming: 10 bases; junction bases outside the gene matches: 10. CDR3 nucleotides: TGTGCCAGCAGCTTAGCAGGGCCGGGACTAGTAAACCAGTACTTC. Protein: CASSLAGPGLVNQYF. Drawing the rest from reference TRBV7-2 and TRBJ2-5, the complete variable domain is GAGVSQSPSNKVTEKGKDVELRCDPISGHTALYWYRQSLGQGLEFLIYFQGNSAPDKSGLPSDRFSAERTGGSVSTLTIQRTQQEDSAVYLCASSLAGPGLVNQYFGPGTRLLVL.

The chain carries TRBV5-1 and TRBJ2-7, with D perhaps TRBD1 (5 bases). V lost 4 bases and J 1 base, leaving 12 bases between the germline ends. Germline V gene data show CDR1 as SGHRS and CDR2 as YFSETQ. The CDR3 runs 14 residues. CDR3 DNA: TGCGCCAGCAGCGACGGAAGACAGTCCTACGAGCAGTACTTC. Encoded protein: CASSDGRQSYEQYF. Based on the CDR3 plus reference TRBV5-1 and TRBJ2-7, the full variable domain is KAGVTQTPRYLIKTRGQQVTLSCSPISGHRSVSWYQQTPGQGLQFLFEYFSETQRNKGNFPGRFSGRQFSNSRSEMNVSTLELGDSALYLCASSDGRQSYEQYFGPGTRLTVT.

The CDR3 nucleotides read TGTGCCAGCAGCCAAGATGGGGCCCTCACGAATACGCAGTATTTT. Translation gives CASSQDGALTNTQYF. The V call is TRBV3-1 (or the pseudogene TRBV3-2), the J call TRBJ2-3; tentative D call: TRBD1 (5 bases). The CDR3 contains 15 residues. CDR1 is LGHDT, CDR2 YNNKEL, per germline (reference sequence). The V gene lost 0 bases and the J gene lost 7 bases, with 14 bases spanning the gap.

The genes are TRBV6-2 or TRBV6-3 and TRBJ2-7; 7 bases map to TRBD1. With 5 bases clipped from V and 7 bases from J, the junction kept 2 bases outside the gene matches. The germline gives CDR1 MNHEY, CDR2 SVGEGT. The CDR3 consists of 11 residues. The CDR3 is CASSVRGEQYF. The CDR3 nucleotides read TGTGCCAGCAGTGTCAGGGGGGAGCAGTACTTC.

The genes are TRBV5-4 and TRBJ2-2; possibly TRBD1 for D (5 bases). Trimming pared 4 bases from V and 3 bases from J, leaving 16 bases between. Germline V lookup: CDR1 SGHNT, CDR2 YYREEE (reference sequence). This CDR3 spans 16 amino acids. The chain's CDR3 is CASSPAPGYYTGELFF. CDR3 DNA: TGTGCCAGCAGCCCGGCGCCAGGGTACTACACCGGGGAGCTGTTTTTT.